A selection of T cell receptor beta chains follows, all from one sample in a study of siplizumab effects on memory and regulatory T cells. Profiled with immunoSEQ multiplex PCR; TCRdb holds only in-frame clones, not every one. The sample includes tens of thousands of clones, 85% to 95% of them seen just once. The specimen was CD8+ T cells sorted from blood. These receptors were collected from a human donor in good health. Both conserved end residues are part of each CDR3. D genes are given only for firm matches.

J gene: TRBJ2-7; CDR3 length: 16; D gene: NA; V gene: TRBV4-1; CDR3 protein: CASSQNSRTQSYEQYF; CDR3 DNA: TGCGCCAGCAGCCAAAACTCCCGGACGCAATCCTACGAGCAGTACTTC
J gene: TRBJ2-1; CDR3 length: 17; D gene: TRBD2; V gene: TRBV4-1; CDR3 protein: CASSQDPLAGVNNEQFF; CDR3 DNA: TGCGCCAGCAGCCAAGATCCCCTAGCGGGAGTAAACAATGAGCAGTTCTTC
J gene: TRBJ2-5; CDR3 length: 14; D gene: NA; V gene: TRBV10-3; CDR3 protein: CAISERAALETQYF; CDR3 DNA: TGTGCCATCAGTGAGCGGGCAGCTTTGGAGACCCAGTACTTC
J gene: TRBJ2-5; CDR3 length: 15; D gene: TRBD1; V gene: TRBV6-1; CDR3 protein: CASSDAGQGERTQYF; CDR3 DNA: TGTGCCAGCAGTGACGCGGGACAGGGGGAGAGGACCCAGTACTTC
J gene: TRBJ2-1; CDR3 length: 12; D gene: NA; V gene: TRBV10-3; CDR3 protein: CAISESDYIEFF; CDR3 DNA: TGTGCCATCAGTGAGTCGGACTATATCGAGTTCTTC
J gene: TRBJ2-1; CDR3 length: 13; D gene: NA; V gene: TRBV5-1; CDR3 protein: CASTRTGYNEQFF; CDR3 DNA: TGCGCCAGCACGCGAACCGGTTACAATGAGCAGTTCTTC
J gene: TRBJ2-2; CDR3 length: 15; D gene: TRBD2; V gene: TRBV6-6; CDR3 protein: CASSEAGLAYGELFF; CDR3 DNA: TGTGCCAGCAGTGAGGCGGGACTAGCGTACGGGGAGCTGTTTTTT
J gene: TRBJ1-2; CDR3 length: 9; D gene: NA; V gene: TRBV28; CDR3 protein: CAVGSGYTF; CDR3 DNA: TGTGCCGTAGGGAGCGGCTACACCTTC
J gene: TRBJ2-7; CDR3 length: 13; D gene: NA; V gene: TRBV9; CDR3 protein: CASSGDSSYEQYF; CDR3 DNA: TGTGCCAGCAGCGGCGACAGCTCCTACGAGCAGTACTTC
J gene: TRBJ2-3; CDR3 length: 14; D gene: NA; V gene: TRBV7-6; CDR3 protein: CASNQGGNTDTQYF; CDR3 DNA: TGTGCCAGCAATCAAGGGGGGAACACAGATACGCAGTATTTT
J gene: TRBJ2-7; CDR3 length: 14; D gene: NA; V gene: TRBV14; CDR3 protein: CASSPLGEGYEQYF; CDR3 DNA: TGTGCCAGCAGCCCCCTCGGTGAGGGCTACGAGCAGTACTTC
J gene: TRBJ2-2; CDR3 length: 16; D gene: TRBD1; V gene: TRBV7-9; CDR3 protein: CASSRIGTGPTGELFF; CDR3 DNA: TGTGCCAGCAGTCGTATCGGGACAGGACCCACCGGGGAGCTGTTTTTT
J gene: TRBJ1-5; CDR3 length: 14; D gene: NA; V gene: TRBV28; CDR3 protein: CATCGPVVSQPQHF; CDR3 DNA: TGTGCCACCTGTGGCCCTGTGGTAAGTCAGCCCCAGCATTTT
J gene: TRBJ2-1; CDR3 length: 13; D gene: NA; V gene: TRBV27; CDR3 protein: CASSLAGNDEQFF; CDR3 DNA: TGTGCCAGCAGTTTGGCGGGGAACGATGAGCAGTTCTTC
J gene: TRBJ2-2; CDR3 length: 15; D gene: NA; V gene: TRBV28; CDR3 protein: CASSLSRLIAGELFF; CDR3 DNA: TGTGCCAGCAGTTTGTCTAGGCTAATAGCCGGGGAGCTGTTTTTT
J gene: TRBJ2-7; CDR3 length: 15; D gene: TRBD2; V gene: TRBV28; CDR3 protein: CASSFTGSGALEQYF; CDR3 DNA: TGTGCCAGCAGCTTTACAGGTAGCGGGGCCCTCGAGCAGTACTTC